The present entry profiles one T cell receptor (beta chain) with its context. Its matching antigen is unknown. Clones were sequenced by immunoSEQ multiplex PCR, and TCRdb holds only the in-frame ones, with some missing. Seen here are hundreds of thousands of clones, 60% to 75% observed once, and the top ten hold 1.5% to 2%. The investigators split CD4+ cells into a CD45RA+ naive subset and a CD45RA-negative memory subset. V was clipped by 4 bases and J by 1 base, with 15 bases between them. Germline CDR1 reads SGHRS; CDR2 reads YFSETQ. This CDR3 contains 16 residues. This entry is derived from a study of shared clonotypes between healthy human individuals. Points from the study as a whole: In a few donors, approximately 5% of naive CD4 clonotypes appeared in common.

This rearrangement joins TRBV5-1 to TRBJ1-5, with D uncertain. This TCR came from a woman in her twenties or thirties in good health. Material: memory CD4+ T cells sorted from blood. The subset: CD45RA-negative fraction. The CDR3 DNA reads as TGCGCCAGCAGCCCCGCCCCGCGGTCGAGCAATCAGCCCCAGCATTTT. Its protein product is CASSPAPRSSNQPQHF.